The source of this T cell receptor (beta chain) is a study of response to subunit inactivated influenza vaccine. TCRdb re-called the RT-PCR reads with MiXCR, one entry per CDR3 protein. This table has fewer than 550,000 distinct CDR3 sequences, 25% appearing once. V was clipped by 6 bases and J by 5 bases, with 16 bases between them. Germline V gene data show CDR1 as MDHEN and CDR2 as SYDVKM. This CDR3 spans 14 amino acids. Study-level points and caveats: New T cells are recruited in small numbers by each seasonal influenza vaccination, according to the authors' suggestion.

This clonotype was counted a few times. Its antigen remains unidentified. The sample in question was CD4+ T cells sorted from PBMCs, obtained about 5 days after vaccination. This sequence originates from a man aged 45-60 years who received an inactivated influenza vaccine. J is TRBJ2-5 and V is TRBV28; D may be TRBD1 (6 bases). The CDR3 sequence: CASSAGQTRETQYF. CDR3 sequence (DNA): TGTGCCAGCAGCGCCGGACAGACCAGGGAGACCCAGTACTTC. The variable domain in full, completed from reference TRBV28 and TRBJ2-5, reads DVKVTQSSRYLVKRTGEKVFLECVQDMDHENMFWYRQDPGLGLRLIYFSYDVKMKEKGDIPEGYSVSREKKERFSLILESASTNQTSMYLCASSAGQTRETQYFGPGTRLLVL.